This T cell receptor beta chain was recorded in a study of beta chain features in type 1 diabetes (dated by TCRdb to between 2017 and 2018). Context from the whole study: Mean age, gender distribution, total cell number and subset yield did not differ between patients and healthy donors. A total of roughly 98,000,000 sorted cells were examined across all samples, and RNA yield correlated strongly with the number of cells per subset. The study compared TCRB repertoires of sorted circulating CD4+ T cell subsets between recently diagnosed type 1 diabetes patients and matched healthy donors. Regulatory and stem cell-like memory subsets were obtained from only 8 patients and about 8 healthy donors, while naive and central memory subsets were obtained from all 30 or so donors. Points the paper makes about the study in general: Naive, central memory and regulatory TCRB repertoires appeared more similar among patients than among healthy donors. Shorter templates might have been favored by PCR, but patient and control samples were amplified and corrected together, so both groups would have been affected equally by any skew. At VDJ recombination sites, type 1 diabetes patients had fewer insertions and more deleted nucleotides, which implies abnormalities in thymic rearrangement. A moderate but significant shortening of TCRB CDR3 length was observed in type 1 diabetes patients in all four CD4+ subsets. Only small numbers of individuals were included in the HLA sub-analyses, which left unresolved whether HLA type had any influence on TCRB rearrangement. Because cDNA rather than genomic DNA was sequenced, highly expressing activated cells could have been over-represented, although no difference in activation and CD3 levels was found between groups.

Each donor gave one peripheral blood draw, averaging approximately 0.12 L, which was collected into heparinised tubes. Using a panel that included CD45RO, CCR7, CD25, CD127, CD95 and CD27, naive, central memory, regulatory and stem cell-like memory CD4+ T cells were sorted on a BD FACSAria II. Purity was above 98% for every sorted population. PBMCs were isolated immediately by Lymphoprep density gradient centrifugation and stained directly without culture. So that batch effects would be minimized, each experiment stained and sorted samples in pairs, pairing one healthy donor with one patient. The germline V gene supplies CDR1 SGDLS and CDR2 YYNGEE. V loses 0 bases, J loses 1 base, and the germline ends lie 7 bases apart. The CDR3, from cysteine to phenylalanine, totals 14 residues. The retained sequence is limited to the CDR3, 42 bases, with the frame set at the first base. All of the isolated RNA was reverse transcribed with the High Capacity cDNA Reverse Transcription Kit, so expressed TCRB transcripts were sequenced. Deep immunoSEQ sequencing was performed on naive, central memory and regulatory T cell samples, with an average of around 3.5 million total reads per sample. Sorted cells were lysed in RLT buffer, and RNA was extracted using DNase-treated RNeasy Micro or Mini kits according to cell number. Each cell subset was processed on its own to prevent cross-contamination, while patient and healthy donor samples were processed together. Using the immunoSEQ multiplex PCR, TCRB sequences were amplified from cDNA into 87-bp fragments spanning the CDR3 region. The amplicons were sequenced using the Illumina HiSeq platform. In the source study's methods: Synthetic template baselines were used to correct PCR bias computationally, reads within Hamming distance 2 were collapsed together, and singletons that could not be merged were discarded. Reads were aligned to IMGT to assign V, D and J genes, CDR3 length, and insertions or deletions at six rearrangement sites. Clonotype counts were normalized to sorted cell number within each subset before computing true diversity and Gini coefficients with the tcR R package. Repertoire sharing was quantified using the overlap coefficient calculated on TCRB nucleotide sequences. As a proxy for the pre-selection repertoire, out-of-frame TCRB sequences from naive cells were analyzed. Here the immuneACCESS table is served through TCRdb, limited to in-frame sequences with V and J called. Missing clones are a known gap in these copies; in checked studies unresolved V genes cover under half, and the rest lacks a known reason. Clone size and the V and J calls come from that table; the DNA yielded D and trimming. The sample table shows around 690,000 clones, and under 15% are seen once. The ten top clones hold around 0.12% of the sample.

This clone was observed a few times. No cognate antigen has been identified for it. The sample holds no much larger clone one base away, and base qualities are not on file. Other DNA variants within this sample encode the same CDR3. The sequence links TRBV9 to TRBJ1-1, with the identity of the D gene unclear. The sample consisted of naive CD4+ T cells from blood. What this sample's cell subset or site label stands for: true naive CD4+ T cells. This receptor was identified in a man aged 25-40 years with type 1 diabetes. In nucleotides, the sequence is TGTGCCAGCAGCGTAGCTTCAAGGAACACTGAAGCTTTCTTT. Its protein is CASSVASRNTEAFF.